What follows are 21 T cell receptor beta chains derived from one specimen sequenced in a study of graft-versus-host responses after intestinal transplantation. The protocol was immunoSEQ multiplex PCR, while the TCRdb copy is restricted to in-frame clones and leaves out a portion. The data show 7,000 to 9,000 clones, around 29% seen once. Sequencing used alloreactive CD4+ T cells from a mixed lymphocyte reaction culture, obtained before intestinal transplant. Subset meaning: CFSE-low proliferating T cells sorted from roughly six-day pre-transplant mixed lymphocyte reaction (GvH or HvG direction). The source is a human patient who received an intestinal transplant.

The rearrangement joins TRBV6-1 to TRBJ1-6; 8 bases match TRBD1. From germline, CDR1 is MNHNS and CDR2 SASEGT. With V trimmed by 2 bases and J by 11 bases, 8 bases remained unmatched. CDR3 length equals 15 residues. This CDR3 is CASSERRQGNTPLHF. The CDR3 DNA reads TGTGCCAGCAGTGAACGGCGACAGGGGAATACACCCCTCCACTTT.

The rearrangement links TRBV11-1 to TRBJ2-2; possibly TRBD1 for D (5 bases). Trimming took 8 bases from V and 7 from J, leaving 17 bases between them. Germline CDR1 SGHAT, CDR2 FQDESV (reference sequence). The CDR3 loop spans 14 amino acids. The CDR3 DNA sequence: TGTGCCAGCGGTCGAGCCAGGGAAATCGGGGAGCTGTTTTTT. It specifies CASGRAREIGELFF.

By share, this clone counts as medium-sized. The rearrangement joins TRBV10-3 to TRBJ2-7, with TRBD1 identical over 7 bases. Germline CDR1 reads ENHRY; CDR2 reads SYGVKD. V lost 7 bases to trimming and J lost 3 bases; unmatched junction nucleotides: 9. This CDR3 is 14 amino acids long. The CDR3 region has the DNA TGTGCCATCACTCCTGGGGACAGTCGCTACGAGCAGTACTTC. This encodes CAITPGDSRYEQYF.

This clone has only a few counts. The gene calls are TRBV6-1 and TRBJ2-5; 7 bases are shared with TRBD2. In germline, CDR1 is MNHNS, CDR2 SASEGT. CDR3 length: 13 amino acids. J gave up 6 bases and V 7 bases, and 8 bases lay outside the gene matches. The CDR3 sequence is CASNAGVGKTQYF. The CDR3 DNA is TGTGCCAGCAATGCGGGAGTGGGAAAGACCCAGTACTTC.

The rearrangement links TRBV5-8 to TRBJ1-6; the match to TRBD1 covers 8 bases. The CDR3 runs 14 residues. V trimming: 0 bases; J trimming: 9 bases; junction bases outside the gene matches: 2. Germline V gene sequence: CDR1 SGHTS, CDR2 YDEGEE. CDR3 residues: CASSLGQGASPLHF. The DNA for the CDR3 is TGTGCCAGCAGCTTGGGGCAGGGGGCTTCACCCCTCCACTTT.

This clone was recorded a few times. Here the CDR3 reads CASSLRNEQYF. The CDR3 DNA reads TGTGCCAGCAGCTTGCGCAACGAGCAGTACTTC. V gene TRBV11-1 combines with J gene TRBJ2-7, with unresolved D. Germline V lookup: CDR1 SGHAT, CDR2 FQDESV (reference sequence). V was pared by 3 bases and J by 5 bases, with 5 bases between. CDR3 size: 11 residues.

This sequence joins TRBV5-4 and TRBJ2-5; possible D gene TRBD1, 5 bases. Trimming took 2 bases from V and 2 from J, leaving 19 bases between them. In germline, CDR1 is SGHNT, CDR2 YYREEE (reference sequence). The CDR3 runs 17 residues. The CDR3 protein is CASSLRQGGFGQETQYF. CDR3 nucleotide sequence: TGTGCCAGCAGCTTACGTCAGGGTGGTTTCGGGCAAGAGACCCAGTACTTC.

Relative to its sample, this clone is medium-sized. The J gene is TRBJ2-1, the V gene TRBV4-2, with 7 nucleotides matching TRBD2. Germline CDR1 LGHNA, CDR2 YNFKEQ. The V gene end was trimmed by 1 base and the J gene end by 0 bases; junction bases not matched to a gene: 3. The CDR3 is 16 residues long. The CDR3 is CASSQAAGHSYNEQFF. As DNA, the CDR3 is TGTGCCAGCAGCCAAGCAGCGGGGCACTCCTACAATGAGCAGTTCTTC.

V usage is TRBV7-8 and J usage is TRBJ1-1; D unclear. Germline CDR1 reads SGHVS; CDR2 reads FQNEAQ. CDR3 size: 14 residues. V was cut by 5 bases and J by 1 base, with 11 bases left in between. The CDR3, as DNA: TGTGCCAGCAGCATAAGAGAGGGGAACACTGAAGCTTTCTTT. This gives the protein CASSIREGNTEAFF.

V is TRBV6-6 and J is TRBJ1-3, with D perhaps matching TRBD1 (6 bases). The CDR3 totals 14 residues. V was trimmed by 6 bases and J by 1 base, leaving 10 bases between them. From germline, CDR1 is MNHNY and CDR2 SVGAGI (reference sequence). The CDR3: CASRDSISGNTIYF. CDR3 coding DNA: TGTGCCAGCAGGGACAGCATATCTGGAAACACCATATATTTT.

The chain joins TRBV5-6 to TRBJ1-1; D not resolved. This CDR3 comprises 13 residues. The V gene lost 5 bases and the J gene lost 1 base, with 9 bases spanning the gap. The germline V gene has CDR1 SGHDT and CDR2 YYEEEE. This CDR3 is CASSFVANTEAFF. Here the CDR3 DNA reads TGTGCCAGCAGTTTCGTGGCGAACACTGAAGCTTTCTTT.

The sample holds a few counts of this clone. The J gene is TRBJ2-7, the V gene TRBV18; TRBD1 agrees at 8 bases. Trimming removed 3 bases from V and 6 bases from J; junction bases left unmatched: 7. Germline CDR1 is KGHSH and CDR2 is LQKENI. There are 14 residues in the CDR3. The CDR3 DNA is TGTGCCAGCTCACCCGACAGGGGAAGGTTCGAGCAGTACTTC. Its protein product is CASSPDRGRFEQYF.

The chain combines TRBV19 with TRBJ1-5; D is uncertain. Germline V gene lookup returns CDR1 LNHDA and CDR2 SQIVND (reference sequence). V was trimmed by 0 bases and J by 7 bases, leaving 10 bases between them. The CDR3 has 14 amino acids. CDR3 amino acids: CASSIDRGGQPQHF. CDR3 coding DNA: TGTGCCAGTAGTATAGATCGAGGAGGACAGCCCCAGCATTTT.

Only a few counts were recorded for this clone. V is TRBV19 and J is TRBJ1-1; TRBD1 is a possible D gene (6 bases). V lost 7 bases, J lost 5 bases, and 11 bases lay in between. This CDR3 is built from 12 residues. Germline CDR1 LNHDA, CDR2 SQIVND (reference sequence). This CDR3 reads CASKGVGTEAFF. In DNA, the CDR3 is TGTGCCAGTAAGGGGGTCGGGACTGAAGCTTTCTTT.

The chain couples TRBV15 to TRBJ2-1, with D perhaps matching TRBD2 (5 bases). The V end lost 5 bases, the J end lost 5 bases, and 13 bases lay between the germline ends. Looked up from germline, CDR1 is LNHNV and CDR2 is YYDKDF (reference sequence). This CDR3 has 14 amino acids. The CDR3 loop is CATSQRLQNNEQFF. CDR3 nucleotide sequence: TGTGCCACCAGCCAAAGACTACAAAACAATGAGCAGTTCTTC.

The CDR3 coding sequence is TGTGCCAGCAGCCTCCCGGGACAGGGGGCTCTGGGGCAGTACTTC. It codes for CASSLPGQGALGQYF. J is TRBJ2-7 and V is TRBV28; 12 bases match TRBD1. V shed 6 bases and J 9 bases; nucleotides not matched to a gene: 12. The V gene's germline CDR1 is MDHEN and CDR2 SYDVKM. The CDR3 sequence is 15 residues long.

The chain links TRBV7-9 to TRBJ2-5; 8 bases match TRBD1. The V gene's germline CDR1 is SEHNR and CDR2 FQNEAQ (reference sequence). J gave up 4 bases and V 5 bases, and 12 bases lay outside the gene matches. The CDR3 has 16 residues. The CDR3, as DNA: TGTGCCAGCAGCAGAGCCGGACAGGGACGAGGAGAGACCCAGTACTTC. Protein: CASSRAGQGRGETQYF. Full variable domain (missing parts from reference TRBV7-9 and TRBJ2-5): DTGVSQNPRHKITKRGQNVTFRCDPISEHNRLYWYRQTLGQGPEFLTYFQNEAQLEKSRLLSDRFSAERPKGSFSTLEIQRTEQGDSAMYLCASSRAGQGRGETQYFGPGTRLLVL.

The chain employs TRBV11-2 and TRBJ1-1, with 7 bases lining up with TRBD1. CDR3 size: 13 residues. V lost 0 bases to trimming and J lost 10 bases; unmatched junction nucleotides: 5. Germline-derived CDR1 and CDR2 are SGHAT and FQNNGV. The CDR3 spells CASSLEGSGGAFF. As DNA, the CDR3 is TGTGCCAGCAGCTTAGAGGGGTCAGGGGGAGCTTTCTTT. Variable domain in full (rest from reference TRBV11-2 and TRBJ1-1): EAGVAQSPRYKIIEKRQSVAFWCNPISGHATLYWYQQILGQGPKLLIQFQNNGVVDDSQLPKDRFSAERLKGVDSTLKIQPAKLEDSAVYLCASSLEGSGGAFFGQGTRLTVV.

The V call is TRBV18, the J call TRBJ2-7; 8 bases are a match to TRBD2. CDR1 is KGHSH, CDR2 LQKENI, per germline. V was clipped by 6 bases and J by 4 bases; unmatched bases: 8. The CDR3 sequence is 14 residues long. CDR3 in amino acids: CASSRGVEGYEQYF. The CDR3 DNA reads as TGTGCCAGCTCGCGGGGGGTAGAAGGTTACGAGCAGTACTTC.

The V gene is TRBV11-2, the J gene TRBJ1-2; D unclear. The CDR3 is 13 residues long. V lost 3 bases to trimming and J lost 9 bases, with 14 bases between them. Germline V gene lookup returns CDR1 SGHAT and CDR2 FQNNGV. The CDR3 DNA sequence: TGTGCCAGCAGCTTGCCTCCGGGGTTGAGCTACACCTTC. Residues: CASSLPPGLSYTF. The full variable domain, completed using reference TRBV11-2 and TRBJ1-2, is EAGVAQSPRYKIIEKRQSVAFWCNPISGHATLYWYQQILGQGPKLLIQFQNNGVVDDSQLPKDRFSAERLKGVDSTLKIQPAKLEDSAVYLCASSLPPGLSYTFGSGTRLTVV.

This clone has only one observation. V gene TRBV25-1 combines with J gene TRBJ2-3; D gene ambiguous. CDR1 and CDR2 (germline): MGHDK, SYGVNS. Trimming removed 3 bases from V and 0 bases from J, with 10 bases in between. The CDR3 has 15 residues. CDR3 nucleotides: TGTGCCAGCAGTGACGCCCGCGAGAGCACAGATACGCAGTATTTT. It translates to CASSDARESTDTQYF.